This entry lists 19 T cell receptor beta chains sequenced from one sample in a study of blood T cell repertoires in COVID-19. Measured with immunoSEQ multiplex PCR; TCRdb has only the in-frame clones, and not every one. Among under 200,000 clones listed, almost 90% were seen once. Material: peripheral blood. The origin of the receptors is a man in his late teens or twenties with active or convalescent COVID-19.

This clone was detected a few times. The gene calls are TRBV30 and TRBJ1-2; 11 bases line up with TRBD1. V was clipped by 2 bases and J by 3 bases; unmatched bases: 5. The CDR3 contains 15 residues. Germline-derived CDR1 and CDR2 are GTSNPN and SVGIG (reference sequence). The CDR3 DNA is TGTGCCTGGAGTCGAGGGGGACAGGGGGACTATGGCTACACCTTC. It yields the protein CAWSRGGQGDYGYTF.

This clone was detected once. The V and J genes are TRBV2 and TRBJ2-5; a possible D gene is TRBD2 (5 bases). Trimming pared 7 bases from V and 2 bases from J, leaving 8 bases between. CDR1 and CDR2 (germline): SNHLY, FYNNEI. The CDR3 covers 12 residues. The CDR3 region is CASMREQETQYF. The CDR3 DNA sequence: TGTGCCAGCATGAGGGAACAAGAGACCCAGTACTTC. The full variable domain, in which reference TRBV2 and TRBJ2-5 provide the parts outside the CDR3, is EPEVTQTPSHQVTQMGQEVILRCVPISNHLYFYWYRQILGQKVEFLVSFYNNEISEKSEIFDDQFSVERPDGSNFTLKIRSTKLEDSAMYFCASMREQETQYFGPGTRLLVL.

CDR3 DNA: TGTGCCAGCAGCACCCGACAGGGGATTTCCGGGGAGCTGTTTTTT. Translation gives CASSTRQGISGELFF. The chain uses TRBV5-4 and TRBJ2-2; 8 bases agree with TRBD1. V shed 4 bases and J 6 bases; nucleotides not matched to a gene: 8. Germline assignment: CDR1 SGHNT and CDR2 YYREEE (reference sequence). The CDR3 is made up of 15 amino acids.

The V call is TRBV30, the J call TRBJ1-1; unclear D gene. The CDR3 covers 13 residues. Germline V lookup: CDR1 GTSNPN, CDR2 SVGIG (reference sequence). V lost 0 bases, J lost 4 bases, and 9 bases lay in between. The CDR3 is CAWSVQTFTEAFF. The CDR3 nucleotides read TGTGCCTGGAGTGTACAGACCTTCACTGAAGCTTTCTTT.

The rearrangement links TRBV30 to TRBJ1-1, with unresolved D. CDR1 is GTSNPN, CDR2 SVGIG, per germline (reference sequence). Trimming took off 3 bases at V and 1 base at J, with 12 bases between the two ends. This CDR3 has 14 amino acids. CDR3 nucleotides: TGTGCCTGGAGGGAGGAGGGTGGGAACACTGAAGCTTTCTTT. Amino acids: CAWREEGGNTEAFF. The full variable domain, its missing parts supplied by reference TRBV30 and TRBJ1-1, is SQTIHQWPATLVQPVGSPLSLECTVEGTSNPNLYWYRQAAGRGLQLLFYSVGIGQISSEVPQNLSASRPQDRQFILSSKKLLLSDSGFYLCAWREEGGNTEAFFGQGTRLTVV.

This clone has a handful of counts. The chain has TRBV19 and TRBJ1-5, with D maybe TRBD1 (5 bases). Germline V gene lookup returns CDR1 LNHDA and CDR2 SQIVND (reference sequence). The CDR3 is 15 amino acids. Trimming stripped 0 bases from V and 4 bases from J, with 10 bases between. CDR3 in amino acids: CASSIEDSRNQPQHF. In DNA form, the CDR3 reads TGTGCCAGTAGTATAGAAGACAGCAGGAATCAGCCCCAGCATTTT.

This chain uses TRBV19 with TRBJ1-1; no clear D. With 1 base removed from V and 10 bases from J, the gap between germline ends came to 10 bases. The CDR3 loop spans 12 amino acids. Per the germline V gene, CDR1 is LNHDA and CDR2 is SQIVND (reference sequence). The CDR3 DNA reads as TGTGCCAGTAGTATAGTGCCGGGAGTAGCTTTCTTT. Its protein is CASSIVPGVAFF. Variable domain in full (rest from reference TRBV19 and TRBJ1-1): DGGITQSPKYLFRKEGQNVTLSCEQNLNHDAMYWYRQDPGQGLRLIYYSQIVNDFQKGDIAEGYSVSREKKESFPLTVTSAQKNPTAFYLCASSIVPGVAFFGQGTRLTVV.

A single count supports this clone. This chain joins TRBV4-3 and TRBJ2-5, with 9 positions matching TRBD1. The length of the CDR3 is 16 residues. V lost 1 base and J lost 4; bases outside the gene matches: 7. CDR1 is LGHNA and CDR2 is YSLEER in the germline V gene. CDR3 nucleotide sequence: TGCGCCAGCAGCCAAGGGGTGGACAGGGGAGGAGAGACCCAGTACTTC. As protein: CASSQGVDRGGETQYF.

This clone was seen only once. V usage is TRBV5-1 and J usage is TRBJ2-5; weak D call: TRBD1 (5 bases). This CDR3 is 14 amino acids long. V lost 4 bases to trimming and J lost 4 bases, with 14 bases between them. Germline assignment: CDR1 SGHRS and CDR2 YFSETQ. CDR3 nucleotide sequence: TGCGCCAGCAGCCCGGACACTATGTCAGAGACCCAGTACTTC. Translation gives CASSPDTMSETQYF.

V is TRBV12-5 and J is TRBJ1-5; D call uncertain. The CDR3 loop spans 14 amino acids. CDR1 LGHNT and CDR2 FRNRAP come from the germline V gene. The V and J ends lost 3 bases and 0 bases respectively, with 6 bases between them. The chain's CDR3 is CASGFQDSNQPQHF. The CDR3 nucleotides are TGTGCTAGTGGTTTTCAGGATAGCAATCAGCCCCAGCATTTT.

J is TRBJ2-2 and V is TRBV30, with a tentative D call TRBD1 (6 bases). The CDR3 runs to 18 residues. Trimming stripped 0 bases from V and 6 bases from J, with 23 bases between. Germline V CDR1 and CDR2: GTSNPN, SVGIG (reference sequence). This CDR3 is CAWSVSSGVIGRPGELFF. The CDR3 DNA reads TGTGCCTGGAGTGTCTCTTCAGGGGTGATAGGTCGGCCCGGGGAGCTGTTTTTT. The full variable domain, completed using reference TRBV30 and TRBJ2-2, is SQTIHQWPATLVQPVGSPLSLECTVEGTSNPNLYWYRQAAGRGLQLLFYSVGIGQISSEVPQNLSASRPQDRQFILSSKKLLLSDSGFYLCAWSVSSGVIGRPGELFFGEGSRLTVL.

This clone appeared a single time. V gene TRBV7-8 combines with J gene TRBJ1-3, with 9 bases that match TRBD1. The CDR3 length is 18 residues. V trimming: 3 bases; J trimming: 4 bases; junction bases outside the gene matches: 13. The germline gives CDR1 SGHVS, CDR2 FQNEAQ. This CDR3 reads CASSFRTGANRRGNTIYF. In DNA form, the CDR3 reads TGTGCCAGCAGCTTTAGGACAGGGGCCAACCGACGAGGAAACACCATATATTTT. Full variable domain (outside the CDR3, taken from reference TRBV7-8 and TRBJ1-3): GAGVSQSPRYKVAKRGQDVALRCDPISGHVSLFWYQQALGQGPEFLTYFQNEAQLDKSGLPSDRFFAERPEGSVSTLKIQRTQQEDSAVYLCASSFRTGANRRGNTIYFGEGSWLTVV.

The rearrangement joins TRBV9 to TRBJ2-7; 12 bases map to TRBD2. Germline CDR1 reads SGDLS; CDR2 reads YYNGEE. The trim removed 4 bases at V and 0 bases at J, leaving 17 bases unmatched. This CDR3 has 20 amino acids. The CDR3 spells CASSPARGLAGGISSYEQYF. The CDR3 coding sequence is TGTGCCAGCAGCCCCGCGAGGGGCCTAGCGGGGGGGATTAGCTCCTACGAGCAGTACTTC. Looking up the rest from reference TRBV9 and TRBJ2-7 gives the full variable domain: DSGVTQTPKHLITATGQRVTLRCSPRSGDLSVYWYQQSLDQGLQFLIQYYNGEERAKGNILERFSAQQFPDLHSELNLSSLELGDSALYFCASSPARGLAGGISSYEQYFGPGTRLTVT.

The J gene is TRBJ2-1, the V gene TRBV7-9; unclear D gene. This CDR3 is built from 13 residues. The ends were cut back, 1 base at V and 4 bases at J, with 5 bases in the middle. Germline CDR1 reads SEHNR; CDR2 reads FQNEAQ (reference sequence). This chain's CDR3 is CASSLGLYNEQFF. In DNA form, the CDR3 reads TGTGCCAGCAGCTTAGGGCTTTACAATGAGCAGTTCTTC.

V and J are TRBV18 and TRBJ2-2; D is possibly TRBD1 (6 bases). The germline gives CDR1 KGHSH, CDR2 LQKENI. CDR3 length equals 15 residues. V was clipped by 4 bases and J by 2 bases, with 11 bases between them. The CDR3 DNA follows: TGTGCCAGCTCACGCCGGACAGTTAACACCGGGGAGCTGTTTTTT. Protein product: CASSRRTVNTGELFF.

The J gene is TRBJ1-1, the V gene TRBV5-6, with 8 bases matching TRBD1. Germline V CDR1 and CDR2: SGHDT, YYEEEE. The CDR3 consists of 16 residues. With 4 bases clipped from V and 3 bases from J, the junction kept 11 bases outside the gene matches. This CDR3 is CASSPAPPGGHTEAFF. The CDR3 DNA reads TGTGCCAGCAGCCCGGCTCCTCCAGGGGGCCACACTGAAGCTTTCTTT.

The V gene is TRBV30, the J gene TRBJ1-2, with TRBD1 as a possible D gene (6 bases). V lost 0 bases to trimming and J lost 2 bases, with 19 bases between them. From germline, CDR1 is GTSNPN and CDR2 SVGIG (reference sequence). This CDR3 is 17 amino acids long. DNA for the CDR3: TGTGCCTGGAGTGTACGAGTCGGGGGGCGAAGAAACTATGGCTACACCTTC. This translates into CAWSVRVGGRRNYGYTF.

This sequence joins TRBV5-1 and TRBJ2-1; 8 bases agree with TRBD1. This CDR3 region has 13 residues. Germline values: CDR1 SGHRS, CDR2 YFSETQ. J was trimmed by 10 bases and V by 3 bases; bases with no gene match: 6. CDR3 region: CASSSSRDREQFF. CDR3 nucleotides: TGCGCCAGCAGCTCGTCCCGGGACAGGGAGCAGTTCTTC. The complete variable domain, with remaining parts taken from reference TRBV5-1 and TRBJ2-1, reads KAGVTQTPRYLIKTRGQQVTLSCSPISGHRSVSWYQQTPGQGLQFLFEYFSETQRNKGNFPGRFSGRQFSNSRSEMNVSTLELGDSALYLCASSSSRDREQFFGPGTRLTVL.

This clone was picked up one time. J is TRBJ2-2 and V is TRBV27; 8 positions match TRBD1. The germline V gene encodes CDR1 MNHEY and CDR2 SMNVEV (reference sequence). The CDR3 has 15 residues. The ends lost 3 bases at V and 4 bases at J; junction bases unmatched: 4. The CDR3 DNA reads TGTGCCAGCAGTTTGAGGACAGGGACCACCGGGGAGCTGTTTTTT. It specifies CASSLRTGTTGELFF.